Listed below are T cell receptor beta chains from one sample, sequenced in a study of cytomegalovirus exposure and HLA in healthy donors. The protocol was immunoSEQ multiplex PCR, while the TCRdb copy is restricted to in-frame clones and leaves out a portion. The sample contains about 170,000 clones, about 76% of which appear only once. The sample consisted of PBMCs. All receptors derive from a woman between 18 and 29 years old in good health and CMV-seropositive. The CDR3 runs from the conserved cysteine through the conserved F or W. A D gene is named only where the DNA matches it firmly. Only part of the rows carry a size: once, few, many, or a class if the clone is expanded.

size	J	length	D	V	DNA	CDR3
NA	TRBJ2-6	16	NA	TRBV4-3	TGCGCCAGCAGCCTTATCGGGGGCTCTGGGGCCAACGTCCTGACTTTC	CASSLIGGSGANVLTF
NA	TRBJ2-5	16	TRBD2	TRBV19	TGTGCCAGTAGTTCAGGACTAGCGGGGCTCCAAGAGACCCAGTACTTC	CASSSGLAGLQETQYF
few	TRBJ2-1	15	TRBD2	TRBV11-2	TGTGCCAGCAGCTGGGGGGGAGGCGGCTACAATGAGCAGTTCTTC	CASSWGGGGYNEQFF
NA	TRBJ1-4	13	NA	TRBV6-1	TGTGCCAGCAGTGAAGGACTTAATGAAAAACTGTTTTTT	CASSEGLNEKLFF
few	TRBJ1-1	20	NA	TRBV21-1	TGTGCCAGCAGCAAAGGGCTTGGAACAGGGGACGCGTATATGAACACTGAAGCTTTCTTT	CASSKGLGTGDAYMNTEAFF
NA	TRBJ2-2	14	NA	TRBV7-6	TGTGCCAGCAGCTTACGAACCAGGGACGGGGAGCTGTTTTTT	CASSLRTRDGELFF
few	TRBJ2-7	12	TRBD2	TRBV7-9	TGTGCCAGCAGCCTGGAGCGGGGTGGGCAGTACTTC	CASSLERGGQYF
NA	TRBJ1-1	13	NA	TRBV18	TGTGCCAGCTCACCGAGCGGTAACACTGAAGCTTTCTTT	CASSPSGNTEAFF
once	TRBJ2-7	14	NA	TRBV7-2	TGTGCCAGCAGCTTAGGGCAAGCGTGGTACGAGCAGTACTTC	CASSLGQAWYEQYF
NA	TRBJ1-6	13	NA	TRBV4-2	TGTGCCAGCAGCCAAAACGGTAATTCACCCCTCCACTTT	CASSQNGNSPLHF
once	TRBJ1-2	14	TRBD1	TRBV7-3	TGTGCCAGCAGCCGCGGGACAGGGATGGATGGCTACACCTTC	CASSRGTGMDGYTF
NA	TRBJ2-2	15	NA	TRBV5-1	TGCGCCAGCAGCTTTCCGGGGGCGAACACCGGGGAGCTGTTTTTT	CASSFPGANTGELFF
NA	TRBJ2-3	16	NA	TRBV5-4	TGTGCCAGCAGCTTGAAGAGGGAGCGGGCGGGGAATACGCAGTATTTT	CASSLKRERAGNTQYF
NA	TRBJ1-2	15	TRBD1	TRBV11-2	TGTGCCAGCAGCTCCTCGGGACAGGGGTACTATGGCTACACCTTC	CASSSSGQGYYGYTF
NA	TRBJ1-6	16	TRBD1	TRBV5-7	TGTGCCAGCAGAACAGGGGGCTACCTTTATAATTCACCCCTCCACTTT	CASRTGGYLYNSPLHF
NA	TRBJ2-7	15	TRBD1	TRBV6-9	TGTGCCAGCAGTTACGAGGGGACAGCCCGCTACGAGCAGTACTTC	CASSYEGTARYEQYF
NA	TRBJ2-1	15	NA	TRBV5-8	TGTGCCAGCAGCTTGGGCACCAGGGCAGCCGATGAGCAGTTCTTC	CASSLGTRAADEQFF
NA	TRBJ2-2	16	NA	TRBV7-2	TGTGCCAGCAGCTTAGTAGGGGCTTTGACCACCGGGGAGCTGTTTTTT	CASSLVGALTTGELFF
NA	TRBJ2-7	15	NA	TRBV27	TGTGCCAGCAGCTCAGGCCCCGGACAGACCTACGAGCAGTACTTC	CASSSGPGQTYEQYF
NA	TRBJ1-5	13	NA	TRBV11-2	TGTGCCAGCAGCTTAGTGTCCGGGCAGCCCCAGCATTTT	CASSLVSGQPQHF
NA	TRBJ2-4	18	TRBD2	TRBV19	TGTGCCAGTAGTCAAAGTTGGACTAGCGGGAGCTTTGTGGACATTCAGTACTTC	CASSQSWTSGSFVDIQYF
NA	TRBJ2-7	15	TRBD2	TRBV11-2	TGTGCCAGCAGCTTAAGAGGGACTAGCAGCTACGAGCAGTACTTC	CASSLRGTSSYEQYF
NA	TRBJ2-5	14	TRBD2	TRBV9	TGTGCCAGCAGCGTTTGGGGGAGGGGAGAGACCCAGTACTTC	CASSVWGRGETQYF
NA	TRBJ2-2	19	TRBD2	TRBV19	TGTGCCAGTAGTACGCTAACCCGGACTAGCGGGGCCAACACCGGGGAGCTGTTTTTT	CASSTLTRTSGANTGELFF
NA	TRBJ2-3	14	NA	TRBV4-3	TGCGCCAGCAGCCAAGGAGAACCGACAGATACGCAGTATTTT	CASSQGEPTDTQYF
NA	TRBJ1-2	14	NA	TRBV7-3	TGTGCCAGCAGCTTACAGCGGGTGCGGGCGAGCTACACCTTC	CASSLQRVRASYTF
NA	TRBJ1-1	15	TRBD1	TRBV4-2	TGTGCCAGCAGCCAAGGGGGACAGGCGAACACTGAAGCTTTCTTT	CASSQGGQANTEAFF
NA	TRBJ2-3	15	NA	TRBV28	TGTGCCAGCAGTTTACTTTGGGGCCCCACAGATACGCAGTATTTT	CASSLLWGPTDTQYF
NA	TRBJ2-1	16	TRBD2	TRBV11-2	TGTGCCAGCAGCTTAGATCTGGTTAGCGGGGTACATGAGCAGTTCTTC	CASSLDLVSGVHEQFF
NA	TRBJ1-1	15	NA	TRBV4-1	TGCGCCAGCAGCCAAGAAAACAGGGCAGCCACTGAAGCTTTCTTT	CASSQENRAATEAFF
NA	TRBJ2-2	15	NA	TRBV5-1	TGCGCCAGCAGCCTTGGGACACAGAACACCGGGGAGCTGTTTTTT	CASSLGTQNTGELFF
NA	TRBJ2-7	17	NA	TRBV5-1	TGCGCCAGCAGCTTGGTATATAACAGGGCAATGTCCTACGAGCAGTACTTC	CASSLVYNRAMSYEQYF
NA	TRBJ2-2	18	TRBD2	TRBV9	TGTGCCAGCGCCGTCCGGACTAGCGGGGGGCTAAACACCGGGGAGCTGTTTTTT	CASAVRTSGGLNTGELFF
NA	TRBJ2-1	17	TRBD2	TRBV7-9	TGTGCCAGCAGCCGCCTAGCGGGGGGTAATTTAAACAATGAGCAGTTCTTC	CASSRLAGGNLNNEQFF
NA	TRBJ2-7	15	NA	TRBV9	TGTGCCAGCAGCTCAGAAGCATCGGGGGGCTCCGAGCAGTACTTC	CASSSEASGGSEQYF
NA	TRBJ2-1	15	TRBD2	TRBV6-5	TGTGCCAGCAGCCCTCTAGCGGGGTCCTACAATGAGCAGTTCTTC	CASSPLAGSYNEQFF
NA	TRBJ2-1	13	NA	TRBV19	TGTGCCAGTAGTATCAGCCGGGACAATGAGCAGTTCTTC	CASSISRDNEQFF
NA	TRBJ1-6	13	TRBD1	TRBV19	TGTGCAACGATGGGACAGGGTGTGTCACCCCTCCACTTT	CATMGQGVSPLHF
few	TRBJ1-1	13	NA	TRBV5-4	TGTGCCATACCGGGGGTGGATGGCACTGAAGCTTTCTTT	CAIPGVDGTEAFF
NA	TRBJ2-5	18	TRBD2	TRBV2	TGTGCCAGCAGTGTACCTAGCGGGGGGGCCTTGGGGTTAGAGACCCAGTACTTC	CASSVPSGGALGLETQYF
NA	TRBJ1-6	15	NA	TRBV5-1	TGCGCCAGCAGCTTGGACGGTTCGTTCGCTTCACCCCTCCACTTT	CASSLDGSFASPLHF